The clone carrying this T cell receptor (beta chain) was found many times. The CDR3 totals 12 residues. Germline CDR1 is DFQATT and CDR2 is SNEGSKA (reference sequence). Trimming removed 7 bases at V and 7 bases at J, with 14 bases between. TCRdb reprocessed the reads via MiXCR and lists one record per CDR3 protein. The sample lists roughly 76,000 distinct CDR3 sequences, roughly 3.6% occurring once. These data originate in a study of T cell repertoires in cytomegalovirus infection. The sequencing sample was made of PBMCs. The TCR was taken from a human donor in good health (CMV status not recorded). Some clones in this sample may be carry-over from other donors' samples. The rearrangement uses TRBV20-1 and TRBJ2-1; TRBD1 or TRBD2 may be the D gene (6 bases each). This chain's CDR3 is CSDTRRGNEQFF. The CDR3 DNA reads TGCAGTGACACCCGGAGGGGGAATGAGCAGTTCTTC.